One sample yielded the 14 T cell receptor beta chains listed below, sequenced in a study of Ad26.COV2.S vaccination and SARS-CoV-2 variants. As to treatment: over 15 received Ad26.COV2.S at low or high dose, single or two shots; 5 received placebo; per-sample allocation not given. Sample collection was performed on day 63 after the first vaccine or placebo injection. TCRdb's table, derived via immunoSEQ multiplex PCR, lists solely in-frame clones and lacks some. Of some 270,000 clones in the sample, around 88% were seen once. Source: peripheral blood, taken in a trial of Ad26.COV2.S vaccine versus placebo. Every receptor here comes from a person aged 18 to 59 who received the Ad26.COV2.S COVID-19 vaccine or a placebo.

The chain links TRBV9 to TRBJ2-1; no firm D call. Per germline, CDR1 SGDLS and CDR2 YYNGEE. CDR3 length equals 15 residues. V was pared by 0 bases and J by 8 bases, with 15 bases between. CDR3 protein: CASSVGGFLSDEQFF. For the CDR3, the DNA is TGTGCCAGCAGCGTAGGAGGCTTTTTATCCGATGAGCAGTTCTTC.

The chain couples TRBV18 to TRBJ2-1, with D maybe TRBD2 (7 bases). CDR1 and CDR2 (germline): KGHSH, LQKENI. The V end lost 6 bases, the J end lost 5 bases, and 20 bases lay between the germline ends. The CDR3 length is 16 residues. CDR3 DNA: TGTGCCAGCTCCCGAAAGGGGGGGCAACTAAACAATGAGCAGTTCTTC. It yields the protein CASSRKGGQLNNEQFF.

V gene TRBV4-1 combines with J gene TRBJ2-7; tentatively, D is TRBD1 (6 bases). Deletions cut 1 base from V and 6 bases from J, with 19 bases between. This CDR3 spans 16 amino acids. Germline V gives CDR1 MGHRA, CDR2 YSYEKL. The CDR3 region has the DNA TGCGCCAGCAGCCAAGGAGAGAACAGGGAAACCAGCGAGCAGTACTTC. It yields the protein CASSQGENRETSEQYF.

CDR3 sequence reads: CASSPRGDADTQYF. CDR3 bases: TGTGCCAGCAGCCCACGGGGAGACGCAGATACGCAGTATTTT. V is TRBV7-2 and J is TRBJ2-3; TRBD2 might be the D (5 bases). Germline CDR1 reads SGHTA; CDR2 reads FQGNSA. V was shortened by 5 bases and J by 4 bases, with 13 bases between the two germline ends. CDR3 length: 14 residues.

The rearrangement uses TRBV30 and TRBJ1-6, with D unclear. Germline assignment: CDR1 GTSNPN and CDR2 SVGIG (reference sequence). Trimming stripped 5 bases from V and 7 bases from J, with 12 bases between. The CDR3 contains 13 residues. The CDR3 DNA sequence: TGTGCCTGGTGTGGAGGTTTCAATTCACCCCTCCACTTT. It yields the protein CAWCGGFNSPLHF. Combining the CDR3 with reference TRBV30 and TRBJ1-6 gives the whole variable domain SQTIHQWPATLVQPVGSPLSLECTVEGTSNPNLYWYRQAAGRGLQLLFYSVGIGQISSEVPQNLSASRPQDRQFILSSKKLLLSDSGFYLCAWCGGFNSPLHFGNGTRLTVT.

The gene calls are TRBV4-1 and TRBJ1-2, with 10 bases matching TRBD1. CDR3 length: 17 amino acids. Germline values: CDR1 MGHRA, CDR2 YSYEKL. The trim removed 2 bases at V and 6 bases at J, leaving 12 bases unmatched. DNA for the CDR3: TGCGCCAGCAGCCAACGTCCCGGACAGGGGGTTCTGGATGGCTACACCTTC. Translation: CASSQRPGQGVLDGYTF.

The chain couples TRBV6-2 or TRBV6-3 to TRBJ2-7; 8 bases align to TRBD1. V shed 2 bases and J 1 base; nucleotides not matched to a gene: 1. The CDR3 has 14 residues. CDR1 and CDR2 (germline): MNHEY, SVGEGT. This CDR3 is CASSYTGGSYEQYF. DNA of the CDR3: TGTGCCAGCAGTTACACAGGGGGATCCTACGAGCAGTACTTC.

This clone has only one observation. This chain links TRBV24-1 with TRBJ2-3; 12 bases agree with TRBD1. Trimming cost V 0 bases and J 6 bases; bases outside gene matches: 3. CDR1 is KGHDR and CDR2 is SFDVKD in the germline V gene. This CDR3 has 16 amino acids. CDR3 bases: TGTGCCACCAGTGATTTGGGGACAGGGGGCTGGGATACGCAGTATTTT. Its translation is CATSDLGTGGWDTQYF.

The chain combines TRBV14 with TRBJ1-1; the D is unclear. Germline assignment: CDR1 SGHDN and CDR2 FVKESK. V was trimmed by 0 bases and J by 6 bases, leaving 14 bases between them. This CDR3 is built from 15 residues. CDR3 DNA sequence: TGTGCCAGCAGCCAAGAAGGTTCAGCAGTCTCTGAAGCTTTCTTT. As protein: CASSQEGSAVSEAFF.

The V gene is TRBV24-1, the J gene TRBJ2-3, with 8 bases matching TRBD2. V shed 12 bases, J shed 0 bases, and the junction held 4 bases outside the gene matches. The V gene's germline CDR1 is KGHDR and CDR2 SFDVKD. The length of the CDR3 is 13 residues. CDR3 sequence reads: CAAGGASTDTQYF. The CDR3 DNA reads TGTGCCGCCGGGGGGGCTAGCACAGATACGCAGTATTTT.

The chain employs TRBV9 and TRBJ2-2, with D possibly being TRBD1 or TRBD2 (6 bases each). Germline assignment: CDR1 SGDLS and CDR2 YYNGEE. V lost 7 bases and J 4 bases, leaving 11 bases between the germline ends. The CDR3 has 13 amino acids. The CDR3 nucleotides are TGTGCCAGCCGGGGGCTCCGCACCGGGGAGCTGTTTTTT. Translating gives CASRGLRTGELFF.

The chain couples TRBV6-5 to TRBJ2-4, with D possibly matching TRBD1 (5 bases). This CDR3 comprises 15 residues. Trimming took 6 bases from V and 0 from J, leaving 12 bases between them. Germline V gives CDR1 MNHEY, CDR2 SVGAGI. CDR3 sequence (DNA): TGTGCCAGCAGGTCCCTGGGGCTAGCCAAAAACATTCAGTACTTC. Translation: CASRSLGLAKNIQYF.

This chain links TRBV24-1 with TRBJ2-7; 7 positions match TRBD1. V dropped 6 bases and J dropped 6; count of bases not matched to a gene: 7. Germline V gives CDR1 KGHDR, CDR2 SFDVKD. This CDR3 spans 13 amino acids. The CDR3: CATSYRGPGEQYV. CDR3 DNA sequence: TGTGCCACCAGTTATAGGGGGCCGGGCGAGCAGTACGTC.

This sequence joins TRBV18 and TRBJ1-4; unclear D gene. The CDR3 covers 15 residues. Trimming pared 3 bases from V and 6 bases from J, leaving 14 bases between. Germline V gene lookup returns CDR1 KGHSH and CDR2 LQKENI. The CDR3 DNA sequence: TGTGCCAGCTCACCGGCCAGAACAGTTTATGAAAAACTGTTTTTT. Translating gives CASSPARTVYEKLFF. The full variable domain, rest sourced from reference TRBV18 and TRBJ1-4, is NAGVMQNPRHLVRRRGQEARLRCSPMKGHSHVYWYRQLPEEGLKFMVYLQKENIIDESGMPKERFSAEFPKEGPSILRIQQVVRGDSAAYFCASSPARTVYEKLFFGSGTQLSVL.